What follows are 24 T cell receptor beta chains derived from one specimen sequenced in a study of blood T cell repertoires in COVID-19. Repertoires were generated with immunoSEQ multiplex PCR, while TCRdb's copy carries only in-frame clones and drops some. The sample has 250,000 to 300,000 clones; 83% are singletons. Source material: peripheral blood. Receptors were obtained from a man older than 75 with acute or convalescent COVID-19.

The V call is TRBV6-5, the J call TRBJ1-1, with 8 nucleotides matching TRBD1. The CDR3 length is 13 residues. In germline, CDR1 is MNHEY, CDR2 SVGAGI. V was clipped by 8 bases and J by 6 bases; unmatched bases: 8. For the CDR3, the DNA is TGTGCCAGCTTTGAGGACAGGGCGGCTGAAGCTTTCTTT. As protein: CASFEDRAAEAFF.

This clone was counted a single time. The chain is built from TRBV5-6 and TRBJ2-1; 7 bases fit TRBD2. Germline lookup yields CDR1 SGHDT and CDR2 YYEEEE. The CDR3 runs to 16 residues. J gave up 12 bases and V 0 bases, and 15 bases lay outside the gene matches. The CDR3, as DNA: TGTGCCAGCAGCTTGGGGGGAAGCGGGGCCGCAATGGTGCAGTTCTTC. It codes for CASSLGGSGAAMVQFF.

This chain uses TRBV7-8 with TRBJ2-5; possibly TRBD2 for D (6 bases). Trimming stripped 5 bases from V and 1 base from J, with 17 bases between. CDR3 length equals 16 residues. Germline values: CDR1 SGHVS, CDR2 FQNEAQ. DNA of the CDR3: TGTGCCAGCAGCCTTTTGATTGTGGGACTCCAAGAGACCCAGTACTTC. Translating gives CASSLLIVGLQETQYF.

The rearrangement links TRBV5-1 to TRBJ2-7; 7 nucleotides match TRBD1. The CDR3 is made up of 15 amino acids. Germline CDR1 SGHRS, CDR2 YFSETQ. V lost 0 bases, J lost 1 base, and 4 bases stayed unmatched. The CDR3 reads CASSLGATGSYEQYF. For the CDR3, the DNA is TGCGCCAGCAGCTTGGGGGCGACAGGGTCCTACGAGCAGTACTTC.

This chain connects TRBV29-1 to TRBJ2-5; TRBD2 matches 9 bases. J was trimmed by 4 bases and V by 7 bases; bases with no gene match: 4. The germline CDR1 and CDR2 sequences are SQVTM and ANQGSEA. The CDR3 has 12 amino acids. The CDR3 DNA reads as TGCAGCGCAGCGGGAGGAGGAGAGACCCAGTACTTC. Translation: CSAAGGGETQYF.

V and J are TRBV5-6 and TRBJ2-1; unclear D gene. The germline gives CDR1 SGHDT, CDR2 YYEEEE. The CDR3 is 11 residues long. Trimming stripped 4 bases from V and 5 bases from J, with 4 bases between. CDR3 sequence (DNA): TGTGCCAGCAGCCGTGACAATGAGCAGTTCTTC. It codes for CASSRDNEQFF.

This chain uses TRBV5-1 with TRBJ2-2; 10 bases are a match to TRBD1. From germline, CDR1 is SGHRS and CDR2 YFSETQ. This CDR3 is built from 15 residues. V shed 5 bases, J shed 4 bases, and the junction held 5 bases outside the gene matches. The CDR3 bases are TGCGCCAGCAGACAACGGACAGGGGGCACCGGGGAGCTGTTTTTT. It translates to CASRQRTGGTGELFF.

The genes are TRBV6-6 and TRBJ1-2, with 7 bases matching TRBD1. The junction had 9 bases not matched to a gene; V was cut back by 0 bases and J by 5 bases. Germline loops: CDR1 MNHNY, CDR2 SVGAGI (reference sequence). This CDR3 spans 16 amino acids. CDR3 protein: CASSYSGQAFGYGYTF. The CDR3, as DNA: TGTGCCAGCAGTTACTCCGGACAGGCCTTCGGGTATGGCTACACCTTC.

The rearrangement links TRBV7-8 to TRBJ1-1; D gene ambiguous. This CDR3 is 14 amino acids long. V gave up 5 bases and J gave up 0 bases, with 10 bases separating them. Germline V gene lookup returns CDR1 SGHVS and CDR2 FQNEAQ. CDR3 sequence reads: CASSRSVVNTEAFF. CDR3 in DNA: TGTGCCAGCAGCCGCAGTGTCGTGAACACTGAAGCTTTCTTT.

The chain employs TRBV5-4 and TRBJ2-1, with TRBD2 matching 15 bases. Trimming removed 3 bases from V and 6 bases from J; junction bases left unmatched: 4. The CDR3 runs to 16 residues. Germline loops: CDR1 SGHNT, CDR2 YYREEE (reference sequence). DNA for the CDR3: TGTGCCAGCAGCTCGGGACTAGCGGGAGGACTCAATGAGCAGTTCTTC. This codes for CASSSGLAGGLNEQFF.

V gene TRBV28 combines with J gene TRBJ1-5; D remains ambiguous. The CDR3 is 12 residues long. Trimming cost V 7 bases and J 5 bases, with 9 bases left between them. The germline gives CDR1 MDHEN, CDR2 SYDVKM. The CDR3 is CASKIVDQPQHF. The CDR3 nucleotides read TGTGCCAGCAAGATAGTTGATCAGCCCCAGCATTTT.

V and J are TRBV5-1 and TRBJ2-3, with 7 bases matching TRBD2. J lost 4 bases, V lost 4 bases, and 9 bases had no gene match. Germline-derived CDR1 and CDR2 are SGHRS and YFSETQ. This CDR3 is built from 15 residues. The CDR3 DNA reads TGCGCCAGCAGCCCCCACTTGGGGGGGGCAGATACGCAGTATTTT. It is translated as CASSPHLGGADTQYF.

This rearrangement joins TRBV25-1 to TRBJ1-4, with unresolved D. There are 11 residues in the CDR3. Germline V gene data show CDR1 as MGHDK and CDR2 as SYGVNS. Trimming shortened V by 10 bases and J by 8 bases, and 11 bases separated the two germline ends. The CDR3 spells CATQQEEKLFF. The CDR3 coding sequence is TGTGCCACCCAGCAGGAAGAAAAACTGTTTTTT.

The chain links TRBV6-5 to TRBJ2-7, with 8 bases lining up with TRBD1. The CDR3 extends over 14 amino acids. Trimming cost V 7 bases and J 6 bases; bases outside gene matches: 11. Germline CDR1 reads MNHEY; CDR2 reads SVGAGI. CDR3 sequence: CASIGTGTLAEQYF. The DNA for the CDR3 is TGTGCCAGCATAGGGACAGGAACCCTCGCCGAGCAGTACTTC.

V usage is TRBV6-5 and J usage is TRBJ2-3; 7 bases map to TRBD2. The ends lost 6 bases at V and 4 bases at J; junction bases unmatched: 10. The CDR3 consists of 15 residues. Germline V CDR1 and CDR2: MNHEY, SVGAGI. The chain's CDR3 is CASRLSAGVADTQYF. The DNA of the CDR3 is TGTGCCAGCAGACTATCTGCGGGGGTTGCAGATACGCAGTATTTT.

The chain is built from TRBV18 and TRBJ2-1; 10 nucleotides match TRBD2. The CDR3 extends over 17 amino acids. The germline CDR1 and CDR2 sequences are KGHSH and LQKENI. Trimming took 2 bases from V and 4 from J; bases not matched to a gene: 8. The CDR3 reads CASSPVDLAGAYNEQFF. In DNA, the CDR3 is TGTGCCAGCTCACCAGTAGATCTAGCGGGGGCATACAATGAGCAGTTCTTC.

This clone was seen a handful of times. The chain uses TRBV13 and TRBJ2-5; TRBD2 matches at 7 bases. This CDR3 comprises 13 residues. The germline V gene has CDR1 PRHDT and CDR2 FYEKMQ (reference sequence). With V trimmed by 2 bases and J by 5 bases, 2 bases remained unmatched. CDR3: CASSLMGGETQYF. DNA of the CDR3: TGTGCCAGCAGCTTAATGGGAGGGGAGACCCAGTACTTC.

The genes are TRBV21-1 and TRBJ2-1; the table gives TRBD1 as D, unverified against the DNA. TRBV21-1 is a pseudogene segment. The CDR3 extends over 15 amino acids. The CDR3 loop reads CASSKVADTYNEQFF. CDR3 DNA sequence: TGTGCCAGCAGCAAAGTGGCGGACACCTACAATGAGCAGTTCTTC.

This chain's CDR3 is CASSSTRIGYEQYF. As DNA, the CDR3 is TGTGCCAGCAGCTCGACTAGAATTGGCTACGAGCAGTACTTC. The chain is built from TRBV7-2 and TRBJ2-7, with D possibly matching TRBD2 (6 bases). The V and J ends lost 4 bases and 3 bases respectively, with 13 bases between them. The germline gives CDR1 SGHTA, CDR2 FQGNSA. The CDR3 is 14 amino acids.

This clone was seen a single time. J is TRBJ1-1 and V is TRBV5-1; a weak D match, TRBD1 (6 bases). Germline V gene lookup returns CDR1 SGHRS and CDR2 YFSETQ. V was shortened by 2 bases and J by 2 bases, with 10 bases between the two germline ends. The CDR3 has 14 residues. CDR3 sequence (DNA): TGCGCCAGCAGCTTCAACAGGGCTAACACTGAAGCTTTCTTT. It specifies CASSFNRANTEAFF.

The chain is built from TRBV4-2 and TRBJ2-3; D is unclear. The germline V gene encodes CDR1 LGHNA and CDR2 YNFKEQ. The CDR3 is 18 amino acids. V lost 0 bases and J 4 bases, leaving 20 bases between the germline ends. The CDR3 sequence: CASSQDGGTGGPPDTQYF. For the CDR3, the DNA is TGTGCCAGCAGCCAAGATGGCGGTACTGGTGGCCCCCCAGATACGCAGTATTTT.

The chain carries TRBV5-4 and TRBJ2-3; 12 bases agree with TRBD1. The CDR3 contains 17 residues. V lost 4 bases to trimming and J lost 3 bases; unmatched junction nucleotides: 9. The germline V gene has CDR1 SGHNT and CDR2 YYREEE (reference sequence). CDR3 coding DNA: TGTGCCAGCAGCCCGGGACAGGGGGCAGCTGGGACAGATACGCAGTATTTT. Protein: CASSPGQGAAGTDTQYF.

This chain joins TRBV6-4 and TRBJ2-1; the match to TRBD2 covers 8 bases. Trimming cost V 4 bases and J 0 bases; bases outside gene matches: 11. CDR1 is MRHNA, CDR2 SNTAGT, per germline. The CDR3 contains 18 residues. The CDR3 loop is CASSGRYIAGPSYNEQFF. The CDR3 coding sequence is TGTGCCAGCAGTGGAAGATATATAGCGGGGCCCTCCTACAATGAGCAGTTCTTC.

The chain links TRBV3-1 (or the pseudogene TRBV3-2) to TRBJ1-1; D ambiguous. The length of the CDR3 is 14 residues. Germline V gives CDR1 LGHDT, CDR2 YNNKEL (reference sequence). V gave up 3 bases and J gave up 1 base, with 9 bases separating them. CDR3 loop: CASSQVPRNTEAFF. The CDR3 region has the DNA TGTGCCAGCAGCCAGGTCCCCAGGAACACTGAAGCTTTCTTT.